The next 13 T cell receptor beta chains were all read from a single sample in a study of T cell responses to AZD1222 COVID-19 vaccine. Here immunoSEQ multiplex PCR was the method, and the copy in TCRdb shows in-frame clones only, minus some. The sample lists over 85,000 clones; about 90% were seen once. This specimen was peripheral blood, taken 28 days after the second AZD1222 dose. The receptors were gathered from an adult who received the AZD1222 COVID-19 vaccine.

This clone has only one observation. V is TRBV6-5 and J is TRBJ1-1; a weak D match, TRBD1 (6 bases). V dropped 5 bases and J dropped 4 bases, with 14 bases sitting between them. The length of the CDR3 is 14 residues. Germline V CDR1 and CDR2: MNHEY, SVGAGI. CDR3 protein: CASSPGVVGTEAFF. The DNA of the CDR3 is TGTGCCAGCAGTCCAGGGGTGGTGGGCACTGAAGCTTTCTTT.

The CDR3 coding sequence is TGTGCCAGCAGCCAACAGGGGAAATCCTACGAGCAGTACTTC. Amino acid sequence: CASSQQGKSYEQYF. V usage is TRBV6-5 and J usage is TRBJ2-7; 7 nucleotides agree with TRBD1. Germline-derived CDR1 and CDR2 are MNHEY and SVGAGI. This CDR3 region has 14 residues. V shed 6 bases and J 1 base; nucleotides not matched to a gene: 6.

The chain uses TRBV19 and TRBJ2-2; 11 bases map to TRBD1. CDR1 is LNHDA and CDR2 is SQIVND in the germline V gene (reference sequence). CDR3 length equals 15 residues. V shed 5 bases, J shed 5 bases, and the junction held 4 bases outside the gene matches. The CDR3 protein is CASSSDRGLTGELFF. CDR3 DNA: TGTGCCAGTAGTTCGGACAGGGGGCTTACCGGGGAGCTGTTTTTT.

The chain combines TRBV6-5 with TRBJ2-7; D is unresolved. V shed 4 bases and J shed 0 bases, with 4 bases lying between them. Germline CDR1 reads MNHEY; CDR2 reads SVGAGI. The CDR3 contains 12 residues. CDR3 DNA: TGTGCCAGCAGTTGGGGCTCCTACGAGCAGTACTTC. Protein sequence: CASSWGSYEQYF.

V and J are TRBV5-1 and TRBJ2-4; D might be TRBD1 (5 bases). This CDR3 region has 16 residues. Trimming took off 4 bases at V and 0 bases at J, with 14 bases between the two ends. Germline values: CDR1 SGHRS, CDR2 YFSETQ. For the CDR3, the DNA is TGCGCCAGCAGCCCACGACAGAGTCTAGCCAAAAACATTCAGTACTTC. It is translated as CASSPRQSLAKNIQYF.

V usage is TRBV6-6 and J usage is TRBJ1-1; D ambiguous. Trimming pared 2 bases from V and 4 bases from J, leaving 14 bases between. Per germline, CDR1 MNHNY and CDR2 SVGAGI (reference sequence). This CDR3 has 15 residues. CDR3 bases: TGTGCCAGCAGTTACCCCCATCGGCCGGGCACTGAAGCTTTCTTT. It specifies CASSYPHRPGTEAFF.

The gene calls are TRBV6-4 and TRBJ2-2; D is unresolved. The germline V gene encodes CDR1 MRHNA and CDR2 SNTAGT. The V and J ends lost 6 bases and 4 bases respectively, with 12 bases between them. The CDR3 has 14 residues. DNA for the CDR3: TGTGCCAGCAGCGATTCACCTGGCACCGGGGAGCTGTTTTTT. This gives the protein CASSDSPGTGELFF.

This clone came up once. The chain recombines TRBV6-5 with TRBJ1-5; D perhaps matches TRBD1 (5 bases). Per germline, CDR1 MNHEY and CDR2 SVGAGI. V dropped 4 bases and J dropped 4 bases, with 11 bases sitting between them. The CDR3 is 14 amino acids. The CDR3 sequence is CASSLLSGNQPQHF. CDR3 DNA: TGTGCCAGCAGTTTACTCTCAGGGAATCAGCCCCAGCATTTT.

V usage is TRBV3-1 (or the pseudogene TRBV3-2) and J usage is TRBJ2-1, with TRBD2 matching 10 bases. The CDR3 contains 15 residues. CDR1 is LGHDT and CDR2 is YNNKEL in the germline V gene (reference sequence). V dropped 6 bases and J dropped 4; count of bases not matched to a gene: 6. CDR3 residues: CASRTRSGGYNEQFF. The CDR3 DNA is TGTGCCAGCAGAACCCGTAGCGGGGGGTACAATGAGCAGTTCTTC.

V is TRBV4-1 and J is TRBJ1-5, with D perhaps matching TRBD1 (5 bases). CDR1 MGHRA and CDR2 YSYEKL come from the germline V gene. V lost 0 bases and J 5 bases, leaving 5 bases between the germline ends. This CDR3 is 13 amino acids long. Here the CDR3 DNA reads TGCGCCAGCAGCCAAGAGGGGGATCAGCCCCAGCATTTT. It is translated as CASSQEGDQPQHF.

In the case of this clone: Other DNA sequences in this sample translate to the same CDR3. V and J are TRBV6-5 and TRBJ2-7; tentatively, D is TRBD2 (5 bases). CDR3 size: 15 residues. Germline loops: CDR1 MNHEY, CDR2 SVGAGI. Trimming left V 0 bases short and J 1 base short, with 10 bases between. The CDR3 nucleotides read TGTGCCAGCAGTTACTCGCCAGGAGGTTCCTACGAGCAGTACTTC. Residues: CASSYSPGGSYEQYF.

CDR3 DNA sequence: TGTGCCAGCAGTGACCTGGGGGGGACAGCCCGTAATGAAAAACTGTTTTTT. Protein sequence: CASSDLGGTARNEKLFF. V and J are TRBV25-1 and TRBJ1-4; 7 bases agree with TRBD1. V shed 3 bases and J 4 bases; nucleotides not matched to a gene: 11. CDR3 length: 17 residues. Germline-derived CDR1 and CDR2 are MGHDK and SYGVNS.

The rearrangement uses TRBV5-1 and TRBJ2-1, with D possibly TRBD1 on 5 matching bases. The CDR3 totals 15 residues. Trimming removed 0 bases from V and 1 base from J, with 8 bases in between. CDR1 is SGHRS, CDR2 YFSETQ, per germline. The CDR3 loop reads CASSLESGSYNEQFF. CDR3 coding DNA: TGCGCCAGCAGCTTGGAATCAGGGTCCTACAATGAGCAGTTCTTC.